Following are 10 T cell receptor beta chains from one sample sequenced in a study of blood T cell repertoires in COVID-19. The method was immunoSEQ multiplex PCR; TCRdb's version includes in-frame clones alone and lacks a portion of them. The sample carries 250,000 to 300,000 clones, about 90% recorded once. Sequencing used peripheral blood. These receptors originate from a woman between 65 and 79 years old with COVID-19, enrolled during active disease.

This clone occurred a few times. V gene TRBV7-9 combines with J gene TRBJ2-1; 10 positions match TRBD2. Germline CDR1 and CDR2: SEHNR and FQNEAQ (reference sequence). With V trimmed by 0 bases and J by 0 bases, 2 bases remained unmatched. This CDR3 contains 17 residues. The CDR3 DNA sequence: TGTGCCAGCAGCTTAGCGGGACTAGCGAGCTCCTACAATGAGCAGTTCTTC. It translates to CASSLAGLASSYNEQFF. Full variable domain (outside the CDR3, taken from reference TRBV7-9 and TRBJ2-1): DTGVSQNPRHKITKRGQNVTFRCDPISEHNRLYWYRQTLGQGPEFLTYFQNEAQLEKSRLLSDRFSAERPKGSFSTLEIQRTEQGDSAMYLCASSLAGLASSYNEQFFGPGTRLTVL.

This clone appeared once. The CDR3 DNA sequence: TGTGCCAGCAGAGATGGACAGGGGGTGAGGGAGCTGTTTTTT. Translated: CASRDGQGVRELFF. J is TRBJ2-2 and V is TRBV27; TRBD1 matches 10 bases. The germline V gene encodes CDR1 MNHEY and CDR2 SMNVEV (reference sequence). V shed 6 bases, J shed 9 bases, and the junction held 7 bases outside the gene matches. The CDR3 extends over 14 amino acids.

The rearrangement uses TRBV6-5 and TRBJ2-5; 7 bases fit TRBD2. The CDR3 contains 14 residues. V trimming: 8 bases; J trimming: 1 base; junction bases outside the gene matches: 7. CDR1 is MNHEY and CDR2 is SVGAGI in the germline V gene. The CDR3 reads CASLSREIQETQYF. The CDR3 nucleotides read TGTGCCAGCCTGTCGCGGGAGATCCAAGAGACCCAGTACTTC.

CDR3: CASSPASGSRNEQFF. CDR3 in DNA: TGTGCCAGCAGTCCCGCTAGCGGGAGTCGAAATGAGCAGTTCTTC. The rearrangement uses TRBV28 and TRBJ2-1; 10 nucleotides line up with TRBD2. Per germline, CDR1 MDHEN and CDR2 SYDVKM. The CDR3 consists of 15 residues. Unmatched junction bases numbered 8, after V lost 5 bases and J lost 7 bases.

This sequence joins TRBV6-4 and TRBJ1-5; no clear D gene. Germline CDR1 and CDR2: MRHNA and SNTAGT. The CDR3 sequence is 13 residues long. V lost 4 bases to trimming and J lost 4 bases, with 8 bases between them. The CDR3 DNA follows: TGTGCCAGCAGTGTTACGGGTAATCAGCCCCAGCATTTT. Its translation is CASSVTGNQPQHF.

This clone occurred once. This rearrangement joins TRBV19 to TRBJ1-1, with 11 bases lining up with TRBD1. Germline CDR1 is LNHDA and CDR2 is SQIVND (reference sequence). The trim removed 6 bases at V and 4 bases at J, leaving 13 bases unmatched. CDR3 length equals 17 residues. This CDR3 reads CASSFSKWTGGGTEAFF. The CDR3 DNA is TGTGCCAGTAGCTTCTCTAAATGGACAGGGGGCGGCACTGAAGCTTTCTTT.

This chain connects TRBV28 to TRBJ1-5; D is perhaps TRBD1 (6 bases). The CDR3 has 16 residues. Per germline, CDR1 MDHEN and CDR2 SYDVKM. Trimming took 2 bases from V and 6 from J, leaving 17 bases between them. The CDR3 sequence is CASSLDMRGNGQPQHF. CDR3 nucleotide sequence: TGTGCCAGCAGTTTAGATATGAGGGGGAACGGTCAGCCCCAGCATTTT.

The CDR3 region has the DNA TGTGCCAGCTCACCACGCTCAGGGGGCAGTGGCTACACCTTC. Its protein product is CASSPRSGGSGYTF. This sequence joins TRBV18 and TRBJ1-2, with 8 nucleotides matching TRBD1. The CDR3 has 14 amino acids. After removal of 1 base from V and 7 bases from J, the junction contained 5 bases not matched to a gene. Germline assignment: CDR1 KGHSH and CDR2 LQKENI.

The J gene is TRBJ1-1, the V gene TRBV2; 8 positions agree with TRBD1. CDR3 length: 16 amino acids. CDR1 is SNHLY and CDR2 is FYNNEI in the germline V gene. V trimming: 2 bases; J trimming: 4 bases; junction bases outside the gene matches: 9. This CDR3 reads CASSETHLTGGTEAFF. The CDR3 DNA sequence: TGTGCCAGCAGTGAAACCCACTTAACAGGGGGCACTGAAGCTTTCTTT.

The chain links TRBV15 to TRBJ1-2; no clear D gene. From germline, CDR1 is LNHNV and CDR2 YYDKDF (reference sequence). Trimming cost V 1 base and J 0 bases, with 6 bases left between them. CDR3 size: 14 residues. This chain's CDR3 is CATSRATANYGYTF. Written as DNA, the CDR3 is TGTGCCACCAGCAGAGCGACTGCTAACTATGGCTACACCTTC.